This T cell receptor (beta chain) was identified during a study of CXCR3-negative and CXCR3-positive naive CD8 T cells. In the case of this clonotype: Its target is not known.

Germline-derived CDR1 and CDR2 are DFQATT and SNEGSKA (reference sequence). This CDR3 spans 15 amino acids. Findings and caveats of the study: TRB CDR3s were more hydrophobic in CXCR3-positive than in CXCR3-negative naive cells.

TRB cDNA libraries were made by UMI-labeled 5' RACE. TCRdb reprocessed the 5' RACE reads and keeps a single row for each CDR3 protein, giving no DNA. The repertoire table contains more than 100,000 distinct CDR3 sequences. The V and J genes are TRBV20-1 and TRBJ2-3; checking the TCRdb D call of TRBD2 is not possible without DNA. The TCR sequence derives from a human donor in good health. Some clones in this sample may be carry-over from other donors' samples. The sequenced sample consisted of naive CXCR3+ CD8+ T cells from blood. Subset defined: CD45RO-CCR7+CD27+CD95- naive CD8+ T cells expressing CXCR3 (TNR3+). This CDR3 reads CSARDKAGGPDTQYF.